The source of this TCR beta chain is a study of blood T cell repertoires in COVID-19. Study in general: The United States, Italy and Spain were the sources of the acute and convalescent COVID-19 samples. T cells, B-cell-depleted T cells, or PBMCs provided the cDNA or gDNA that served as material.

The repertoire was sequenced with immunoSEQ multiplex PCR; TCRdb's copy has only in-frame clones and lacks some. The sample carries more than 150,000 clones, 70% to 80% recorded once. Germline V CDR1 and CDR2: KGHDR, SFDVKD. Trimming pared 9 bases from V and 2 bases from J, leaving 16 bases between. The CDR3 spans 15 residues. Those enrolled, adults aged roughly 18 to 89 years, came from roughly 23 US areas. A PCR-confirmed or clinician-diagnosed COVID-19 case had contacted exposed participants within 2 weeks of entry. The source material was PBMCs or T cells enriched from blood (not recorded which). The TCR originated in a man aged 55-75 years who had been exposed to COVID-19. The rearrangement joins TRBV24-1 to TRBJ1-5, with D possibly matching TRBD1 (6 bases). The CDR3 DNA is TGTGCCACCTCGATAGGGGGAATTGGCAATCAGCCCCAGCATTTT. Its protein product is CATSIGGIGNQPQHF.